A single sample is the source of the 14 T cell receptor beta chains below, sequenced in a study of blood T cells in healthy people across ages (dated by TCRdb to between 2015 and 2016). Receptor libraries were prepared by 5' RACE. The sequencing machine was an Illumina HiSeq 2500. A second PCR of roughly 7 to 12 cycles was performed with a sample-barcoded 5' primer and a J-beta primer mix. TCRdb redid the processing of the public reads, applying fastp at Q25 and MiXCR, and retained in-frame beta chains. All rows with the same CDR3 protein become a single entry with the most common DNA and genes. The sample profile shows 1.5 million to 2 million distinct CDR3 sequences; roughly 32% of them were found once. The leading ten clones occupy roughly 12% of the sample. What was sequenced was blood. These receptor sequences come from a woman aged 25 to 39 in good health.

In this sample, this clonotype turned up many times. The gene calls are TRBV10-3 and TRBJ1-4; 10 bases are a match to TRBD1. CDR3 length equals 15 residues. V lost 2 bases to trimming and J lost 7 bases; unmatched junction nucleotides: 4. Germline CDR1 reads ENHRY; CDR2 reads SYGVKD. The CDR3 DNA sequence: TGTGCCATCAGTGAGGGACAGGGGGAGCGTGAAAAACTGTTTTTT. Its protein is CAISEGQGEREKLFF.

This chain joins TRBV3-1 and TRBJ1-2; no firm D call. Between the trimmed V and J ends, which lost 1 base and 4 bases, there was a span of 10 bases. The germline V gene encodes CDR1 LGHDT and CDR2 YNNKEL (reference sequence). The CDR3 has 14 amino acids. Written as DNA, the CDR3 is TGTGCCAGCAGCCAAGGTCCCGGACCCTATGGCTACACCTTC. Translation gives CASSQGPGPYGYTF. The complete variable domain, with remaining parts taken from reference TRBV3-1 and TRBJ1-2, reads DTAVSQTPKYLVTQMGNDKSIKCEQNLGHDTMYWYKQDSKKFLKIMFSYNNKELIINETVPNRFSPKSPDKAHLNLHINSLELGDSAVYFCASSQGPGPYGYTFGSGTRLTVV.

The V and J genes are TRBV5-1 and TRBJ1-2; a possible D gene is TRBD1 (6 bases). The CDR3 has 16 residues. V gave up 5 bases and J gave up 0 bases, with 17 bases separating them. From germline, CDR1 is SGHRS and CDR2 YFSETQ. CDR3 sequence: CASRTLGQLSNYGYTF. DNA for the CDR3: TGCGCCAGCAGAACCCTTGGACAGCTTTCTAACTATGGCTACACCTTC.

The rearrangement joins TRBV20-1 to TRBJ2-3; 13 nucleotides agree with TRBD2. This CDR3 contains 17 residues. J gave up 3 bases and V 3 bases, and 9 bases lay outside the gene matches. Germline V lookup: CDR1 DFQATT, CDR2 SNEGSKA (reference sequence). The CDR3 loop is CSASDTSGRAGTDTQYF. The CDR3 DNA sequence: TGCAGTGCTAGCGATACTAGCGGGAGGGCCGGGACAGATACGCAGTATTTT.

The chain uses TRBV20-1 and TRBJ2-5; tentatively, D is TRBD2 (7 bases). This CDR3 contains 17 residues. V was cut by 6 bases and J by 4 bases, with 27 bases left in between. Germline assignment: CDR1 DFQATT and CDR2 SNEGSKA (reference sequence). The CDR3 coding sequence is TGCAGTGCGAAAGGTCGGGGGGCTATAGGACTTGGAGAGACCCAGTACTTC. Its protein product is CSAKGRGAIGLGETQYF.

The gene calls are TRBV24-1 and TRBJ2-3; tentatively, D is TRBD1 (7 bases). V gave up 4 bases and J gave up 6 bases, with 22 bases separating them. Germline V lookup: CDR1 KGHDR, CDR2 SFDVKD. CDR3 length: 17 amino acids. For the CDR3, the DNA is TGTGCCACCAGTGACCCGAATAACAGGGGAGGATCGGATACGCAGTATTTT. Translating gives CATSDPNNRGGSDTQYF.

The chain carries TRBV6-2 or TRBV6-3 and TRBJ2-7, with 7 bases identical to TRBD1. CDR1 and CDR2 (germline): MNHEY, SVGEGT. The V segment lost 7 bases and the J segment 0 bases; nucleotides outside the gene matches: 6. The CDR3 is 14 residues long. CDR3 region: CASKGQAYSYEQYF. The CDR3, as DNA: TGTGCCAGCAAAGGACAGGCCTACTCCTACGAGCAGTACTTC.

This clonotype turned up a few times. The CDR3 region is CASSPPPDADTQYF. The CDR3 region has the DNA TGTGCCAGCAGCCCCCCCCCGGACGCAGATACGCAGTATTTT. V gene TRBV21-1 combines with J gene TRBJ2-3; the D segment call TRBD1 is taken from the table without a DNA check. TRBV21-1 is a known pseudogene. The CDR3 is 14 amino acids.

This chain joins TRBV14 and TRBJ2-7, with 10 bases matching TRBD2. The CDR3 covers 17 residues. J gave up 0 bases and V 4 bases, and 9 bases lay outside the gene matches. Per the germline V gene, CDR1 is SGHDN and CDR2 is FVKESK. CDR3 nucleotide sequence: TGTGCCAGCAGCCCTGGACTAGCGGAGAGGGCCTCCTACGAGCAGTACTTC. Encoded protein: CASSPGLAERASYEQYF.

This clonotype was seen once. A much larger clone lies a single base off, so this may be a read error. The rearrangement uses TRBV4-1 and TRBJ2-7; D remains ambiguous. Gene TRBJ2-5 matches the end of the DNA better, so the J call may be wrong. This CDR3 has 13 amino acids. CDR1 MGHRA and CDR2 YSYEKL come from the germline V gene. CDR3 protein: CASSRLSGETQYF. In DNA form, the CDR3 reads TGCGCCAGCAGCCGCCTTTCTGGGGAGACCCAGTACTTC.

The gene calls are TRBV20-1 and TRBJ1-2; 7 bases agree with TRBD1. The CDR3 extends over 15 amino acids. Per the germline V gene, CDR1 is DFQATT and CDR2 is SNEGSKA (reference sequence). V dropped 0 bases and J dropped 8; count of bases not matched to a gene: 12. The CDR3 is CSARETTGFNSGYTF. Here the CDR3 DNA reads TGCAGTGCTAGAGAGACGACAGGGTTTAACTCCGGCTACACCTTC.

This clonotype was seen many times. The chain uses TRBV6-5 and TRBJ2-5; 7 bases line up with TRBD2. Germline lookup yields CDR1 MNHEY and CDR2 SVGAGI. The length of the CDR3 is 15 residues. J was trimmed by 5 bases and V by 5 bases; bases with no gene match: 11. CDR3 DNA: TGTGCCAGCAGTCCCCAGGCGGGAGCAGGGGAGACCCAGTACTTC. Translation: CASSPQAGAGETQYF.

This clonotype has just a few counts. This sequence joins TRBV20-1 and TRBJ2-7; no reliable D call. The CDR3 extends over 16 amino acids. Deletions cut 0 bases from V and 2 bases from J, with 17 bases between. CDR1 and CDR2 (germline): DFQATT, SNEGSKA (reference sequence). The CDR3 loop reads CSARDLQSQVPYEQYF. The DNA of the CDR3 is TGCAGTGCTAGAGATCTTCAGAGTCAGGTTCCCTACGAGCAGTACTTC.

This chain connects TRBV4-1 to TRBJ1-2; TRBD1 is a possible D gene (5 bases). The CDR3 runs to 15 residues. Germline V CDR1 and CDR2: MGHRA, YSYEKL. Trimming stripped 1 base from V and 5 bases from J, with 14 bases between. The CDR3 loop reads CASSQGGEVFYGYTF. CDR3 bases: TGCGCCAGCAGCCAAGGGGGGGAGGTGTTTTATGGCTACACCTTC.